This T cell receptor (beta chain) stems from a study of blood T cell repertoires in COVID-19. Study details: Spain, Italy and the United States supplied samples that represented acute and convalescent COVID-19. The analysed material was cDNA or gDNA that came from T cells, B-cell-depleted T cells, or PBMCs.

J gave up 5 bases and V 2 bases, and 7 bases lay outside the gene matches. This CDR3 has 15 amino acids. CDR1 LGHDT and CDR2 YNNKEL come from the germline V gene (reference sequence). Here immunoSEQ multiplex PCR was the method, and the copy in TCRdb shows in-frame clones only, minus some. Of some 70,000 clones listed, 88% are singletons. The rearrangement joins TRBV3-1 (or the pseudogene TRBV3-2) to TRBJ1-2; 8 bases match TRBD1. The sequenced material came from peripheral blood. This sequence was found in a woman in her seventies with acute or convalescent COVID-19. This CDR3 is CASSQLDRESYGYTF. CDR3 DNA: TGTGCCAGCAGCCAATTGGACAGGGAAAGTTATGGCTACACCTTC.